This T cell receptor beta chain is from a study of blood T cell repertoires in COVID-19. Overall study context: Nucleic acid was either cDNA or gDNA, and it came from T cells, B-cell-depleted T cells, or PBMCs.

Germline assignment: CDR1 MNHEY and CDR2 SVGAGI. V lost 6 bases and J 4 bases, leaving 15 bases between the germline ends. The CDR3 covers 14 residues. Some clones are missing from TCRdb's copy, which holds only in-frame ones; the method was immunoSEQ multiplex PCR. The sample records approximately 70,000 clones, around 80% being singletons. What was sequenced was peripheral blood. This chain joins TRBV6-5 and TRBJ1-1; D might be TRBD1 (6 bases). The sequence was collected from a woman between 45 and 65 years old with acute or convalescent COVID-19. CDR3 in amino acids: CASSPRGGGTEAFF. CDR3 in DNA: TGTGCCAGCAGCCCGCGGGGGGGCGGCACTGAAGCTTTCTTT.